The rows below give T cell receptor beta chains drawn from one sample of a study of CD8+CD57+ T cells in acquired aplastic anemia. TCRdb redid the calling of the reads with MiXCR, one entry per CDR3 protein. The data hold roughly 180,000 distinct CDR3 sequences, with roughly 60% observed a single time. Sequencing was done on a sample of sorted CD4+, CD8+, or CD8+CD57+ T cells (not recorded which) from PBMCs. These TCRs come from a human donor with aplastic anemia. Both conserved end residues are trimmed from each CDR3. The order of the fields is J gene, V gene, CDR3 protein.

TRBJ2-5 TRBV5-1 ASSLTTGYQETQY
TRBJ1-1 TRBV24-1 ATNGIPGPGVAF
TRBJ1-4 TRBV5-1 ASSLGQGARGEKLF
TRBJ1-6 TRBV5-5 ASSLAASYNSPLH
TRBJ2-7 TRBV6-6 ASSYDRGIDEQY
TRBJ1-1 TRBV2 ASSNRENTEAF
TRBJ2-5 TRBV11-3 ASSGTLPSPTGEAQY
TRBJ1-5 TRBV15 ATSRDSRGPQPQH
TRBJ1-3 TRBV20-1 SALADFNYGYTIY
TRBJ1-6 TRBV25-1 ASSDPGQGNYNSPLH
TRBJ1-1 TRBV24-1 ATRGQGASTEAF
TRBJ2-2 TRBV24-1 ATPRLVQRDAGELF
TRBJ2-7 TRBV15 ATSRDYYEQY
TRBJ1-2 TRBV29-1 ATSALENYGYT
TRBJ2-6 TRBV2 ASRAGLAGSSGANVLT
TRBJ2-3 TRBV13 ASSTQGFGTDTQY